This record concerns one T cell receptor beta chain sequence. These data originate in a study of T cell changes during pregnancy in multiple sclerosis. Profiled with immunoSEQ multiplex PCR; TCRdb holds only in-frame clones, not every one. The sample yields roughly 69,000 clones, just over 90% seen once. Sequences were derived from peripheral blood, sampled after pregnancy. The origin of this receptor is a female donor with multiple sclerosis, enrolled in a pregnancy study.

The CDR3, as DNA: TGCGCCAGCAGCCTTCTGCCGGAGCTAGATTTTTCCTACGAGCAGTACTTC. Protein product: CASSLLPELDFSYEQYF. V is TRBV4-1 and J is TRBJ2-7; no reliable D call. CDR1 MGHRA and CDR2 YSYEKL come from the germline V gene. This CDR3 is built from 17 residues. V was clipped by 4 bases and J by 1 base, with 20 bases between them.